This T cell receptor (beta chain) was observed in a study of shared clonotypes between healthy human individuals. Study-level background: The cohort had a couple of women and a few men, ages 18 to 49.

The length of the CDR3 is 18 residues. The V end was cut by 0 bases, the J end by 3 bases, with 17 bases between. CDR1 and CDR2 (germline): SEHNR, FQNEAQ (reference sequence). Study observations and caveats: Only blood was sampled, and tissue TCR repertoires likely differ from blood ones.

Adult Caucasians living in Nashville, Tennessee made up all of the donors. At least ten counts were recorded for this clone. What it recognizes is unknown. The protocol was immunoSEQ multiplex PCR, while the TCRdb copy is restricted to in-frame clones and leaves out a portion. The sample carries hundreds of thousands of clones, roughly three quarters recorded once. The TCR sequence derives from a woman aged 40 to 50 in good health. Some clones in this sample may be carry-over from other donors' samples. The chain links TRBV7-9 to TRBJ2-2; D is undetermined. Material for sequencing was PBMCs. The CDR3 DNA sequence: TGTGCCAGCAGCTTAGCTTGGCCCCGGACCAGACACACCGGGGAGCTGTTTTTT. It encodes CASSLAWPRTRHTGELFF.